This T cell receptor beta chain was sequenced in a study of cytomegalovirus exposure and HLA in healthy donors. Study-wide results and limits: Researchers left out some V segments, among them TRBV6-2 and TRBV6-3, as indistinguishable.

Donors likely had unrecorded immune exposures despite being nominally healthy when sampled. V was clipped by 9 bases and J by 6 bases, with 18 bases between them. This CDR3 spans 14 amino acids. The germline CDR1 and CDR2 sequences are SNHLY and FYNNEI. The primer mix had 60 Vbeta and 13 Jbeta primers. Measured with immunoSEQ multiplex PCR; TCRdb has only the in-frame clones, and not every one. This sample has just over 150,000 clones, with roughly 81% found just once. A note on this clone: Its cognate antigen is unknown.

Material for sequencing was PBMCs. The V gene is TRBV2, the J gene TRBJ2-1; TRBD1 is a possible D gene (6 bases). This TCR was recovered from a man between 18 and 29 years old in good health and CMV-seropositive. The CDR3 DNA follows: TGTGCCAGTTCTCAGGGGAAGGTCGGCAATGAGCAGTTCTTC. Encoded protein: CASSQGKVGNEQFF.